The 3 T cell receptor beta chains given below trace back to one sample, sequenced in a study of OX40 agonist ivuxolimab in advanced cancers. Method: immunoSEQ multiplex PCR; TCRdb's copy keeps in-frame clones and lacks some. Here the sample spans about 3,000 clones, 78% being singletons. The sequenced sample was CD4+ or CD8+ T cells sorted from blood, obtained in a trial of the OX40 agonist ivuxolimab. The receptors originated from an adult with an advanced solid tumor such as melanoma, head and neck, liver or kidney cancer.

The chain is built from TRBV29-1 and TRBJ2-2; no firm D call. The CDR3 runs 14 residues. Germline values: CDR1 SQVTM, CDR2 ANQGSEA. Trimming took 1 base from V and 1 from J, leaving 7 bases between them. CDR3 nucleotide sequence: TGCAGCGTTGAAGCAAACGGGAACACCGGGGAGCTGTTTTTT. Translated, it gives CSVEANGNTGELFF.

The chain joins TRBV10-2 to TRBJ2-1; unclear D gene. The CDR3 length is 13 residues. Per the germline V gene, CDR1 is WSHSY and CDR2 is SAAADI. V lost 3 bases to trimming and J lost 6 bases, with 9 bases between them. CDR3 residues: CASSEGRINEQFF. In DNA form, the CDR3 reads TGCGCCAGCAGTGAAGGACGGATCAATGAGCAGTTCTTC.

This sequence joins TRBV19 and TRBJ1-1, with 11 bases fitting TRBD1. The CDR3 runs 15 residues. Looked up from germline, CDR1 is LNHDA and CDR2 is SQIVND (reference sequence). V was clipped by 3 bases and J by 3 bases; unmatched bases: 3. CDR3 residues: CASSIRGQGDTEAFF. As DNA, the CDR3 is TGTGCCAGTAGTATTCGGGGACAGGGGGACACTGAAGCTTTCTTT.